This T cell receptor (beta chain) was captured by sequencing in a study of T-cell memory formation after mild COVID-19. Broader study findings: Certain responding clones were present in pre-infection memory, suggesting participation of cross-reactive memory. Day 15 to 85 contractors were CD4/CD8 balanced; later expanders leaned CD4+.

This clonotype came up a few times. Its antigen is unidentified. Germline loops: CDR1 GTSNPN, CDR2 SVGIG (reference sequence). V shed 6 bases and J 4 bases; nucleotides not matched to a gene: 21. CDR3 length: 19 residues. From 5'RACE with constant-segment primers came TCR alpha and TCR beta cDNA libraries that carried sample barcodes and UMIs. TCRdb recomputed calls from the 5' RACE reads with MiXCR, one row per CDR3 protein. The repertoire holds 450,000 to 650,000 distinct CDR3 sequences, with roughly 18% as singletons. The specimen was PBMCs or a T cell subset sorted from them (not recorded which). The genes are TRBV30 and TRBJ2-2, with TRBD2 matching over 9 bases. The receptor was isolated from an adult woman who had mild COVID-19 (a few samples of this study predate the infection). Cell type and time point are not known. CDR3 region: CACHPSWGGGGRFTGELFF. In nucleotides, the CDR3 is TGTGCCTGCCACCCCAGTTGGGGCGGGGGGGGACGTTTCACCGGGGAGCTGTTTTTT.